This T cell receptor (beta chain) was captured in a study of shared clonotypes between healthy human individuals (dated by TCRdb to about 2020). Regarding the study in general: Two women and a few men aged 18 to 49 years were included in the cohort. The study deeply sequenced blood TCR repertoires of about 5 healthy adults to estimate repertoire size and the extent of clonotype sharing between individuals. Different laboratories and diverse techniques were used to prepare libraries and sequence TCR repertoires, to increase sequencing depth and limit assay-specific biases. Leukapheresis yielded between about 0.94 and 8.9 billion PBMCs per donor. Per donor, three plates each were used for CD4 naive and CD4 memory, two for CD8 naive, and one for CD8 memory.

Results the study describes overall, beyond this receptor: When a few donors were compared, the shared fraction of clonotypes was around 4.6% for naive CD4, 3.5% to 4% for naive CD8, 2.3% for memory CD4, and 0.4% for memory CD8. Naive subsets generally had larger estimated clonotype richness than memory subsets. Even with the large sequencing depth, rarefaction of the sorted-subset datasets indicated that sequencing was incomplete. Because the study included only a small number of donors, the genetic and exposure-history diversity represented was limited. Compared with non-shared clonotypes, the clonotypes found in all four sorted-subset donors had higher generation probabilities. Pairwise subsampling indicated that sequencing depth was expected to affect the degree of clonotype sharing among donors. Only blood was sampled, and tissue TCR repertoires likely differ from those in blood.

The cysteine opens and the phenylalanine closes a CDR3 of 16 amino acids. Left in the record is the CDR3 DNA by itself, 48 bases read in frame from the first base. V loses 2 bases, J loses 0 bases, and the germline ends lie 8 bases apart. Reading the germline V gene gives CDR1 LGHNA and CDR2 YSLEER. TCR CDR3 regions were amplified from genomic DNA by multiplex PCR using the deep immunoSEQ assay. For each cell subset, the extracted genomic DNA was distributed evenly across all wells of several immunoSEQ 96-well plates, and each plate served as one replicate. Each replicate PCR for sorted subsets received around 200 ng genomic DNA, equal to about 30,000 T cell genomes. Purified libraries were quantified with a Qubit 3.0 fluorometer, sized on a Bioanalyzer 2100, and re-quantified with the KAPA Library Quantification kit. Each immunoSEQ 96-well plate was sequenced on its own single-read 150-cycle Illumina NextSeq 550 flow cell. In the paper's pipeline: Because the immunoSEQ output included only junctional sequences and no quality scores, the filtering could not be the same as the filtering used for full-length reads. To assign V/J genes and CDR3, sequences were annotated against IMGT germline references using PyIR, a Python wrapper for IgBLAST v1.9. Any read was removed if the V/J assignment was weak (E-value above 1e-6), the CDR3 was missing, or the read contained stop codons, out-of-frame junctions, or ambiguous translated residues. V3J clonotypes were defined as sequences sharing the same inferred V gene, J gene, and CDR3 amino acid sequence. To compute the percentage overlap between repertoires, the number of shared unique clonotypes was divided by the size of the smaller repertoire. Repertoire richness was assessed with RTK rarefaction, the Chao1 estimator, and Recon v2.1 estimates of unobserved clonotypes. Generation probabilities for all TCRbeta clonotypes obtained by the gDNA method from several donors were computed using OLGA. TCRdb provides this immuneACCESS table in a form limited to in-frame rearrangements. Some clones are lacking; in checked studies, under half of them reflect an unresolved V gene, and why the rest are absent is not known. V and J calls plus clone size are reproduced from that table; the DNA served to infer D and trimming. This sample comprises some 2.1 million clones, just under 95% of them detected only once. The ten largest clonotypes hold roughly 1% of the sample.

CD8 naive samples were obtained by positive selection for CCR7 among CD45RO-negative cells, yielding a CD45RA+CCR7+ population from which TemRA cells were excluded. The donors were healthy, HIV-negative adults who had no recently reported acute infections or vaccinations. Every donor was a Caucasian adult living in Nashville, Tennessee, USA. Blood was obtained by leukapheresis, after which PBMCs were separated by Ficoll-Histopaque density gradient centrifugation and cryopreserved in liquid nitrogen vapor phase. Analytical flow cytometry was used to check the purity and quantity of every magnetically sorted T cell population. From each sorted fraction, genomic DNA was isolated and quantified by UV absorbance on a Nanodrop 2000c. Note on this clone: Its antigen is unknown. No clone much larger than this one lies a single base away; base qualities are absent.

The sample comprised naive CD8+ T cells sorted from blood. The label giving this sample's cell subset or site can be read as: CD45RA+CCR7+. The V and J segments used are TRBV4-3 and TRBJ2-6; the D gene cannot be named for sure. The receptor comes from a man aged 18-30 years in good health. The DNA is TGCGCCAGCAGCCAATTTTCGGGCTCTGGGGCCAACGTCCTGACTTTC. This translates into CASSQFSGSGANVLTF.